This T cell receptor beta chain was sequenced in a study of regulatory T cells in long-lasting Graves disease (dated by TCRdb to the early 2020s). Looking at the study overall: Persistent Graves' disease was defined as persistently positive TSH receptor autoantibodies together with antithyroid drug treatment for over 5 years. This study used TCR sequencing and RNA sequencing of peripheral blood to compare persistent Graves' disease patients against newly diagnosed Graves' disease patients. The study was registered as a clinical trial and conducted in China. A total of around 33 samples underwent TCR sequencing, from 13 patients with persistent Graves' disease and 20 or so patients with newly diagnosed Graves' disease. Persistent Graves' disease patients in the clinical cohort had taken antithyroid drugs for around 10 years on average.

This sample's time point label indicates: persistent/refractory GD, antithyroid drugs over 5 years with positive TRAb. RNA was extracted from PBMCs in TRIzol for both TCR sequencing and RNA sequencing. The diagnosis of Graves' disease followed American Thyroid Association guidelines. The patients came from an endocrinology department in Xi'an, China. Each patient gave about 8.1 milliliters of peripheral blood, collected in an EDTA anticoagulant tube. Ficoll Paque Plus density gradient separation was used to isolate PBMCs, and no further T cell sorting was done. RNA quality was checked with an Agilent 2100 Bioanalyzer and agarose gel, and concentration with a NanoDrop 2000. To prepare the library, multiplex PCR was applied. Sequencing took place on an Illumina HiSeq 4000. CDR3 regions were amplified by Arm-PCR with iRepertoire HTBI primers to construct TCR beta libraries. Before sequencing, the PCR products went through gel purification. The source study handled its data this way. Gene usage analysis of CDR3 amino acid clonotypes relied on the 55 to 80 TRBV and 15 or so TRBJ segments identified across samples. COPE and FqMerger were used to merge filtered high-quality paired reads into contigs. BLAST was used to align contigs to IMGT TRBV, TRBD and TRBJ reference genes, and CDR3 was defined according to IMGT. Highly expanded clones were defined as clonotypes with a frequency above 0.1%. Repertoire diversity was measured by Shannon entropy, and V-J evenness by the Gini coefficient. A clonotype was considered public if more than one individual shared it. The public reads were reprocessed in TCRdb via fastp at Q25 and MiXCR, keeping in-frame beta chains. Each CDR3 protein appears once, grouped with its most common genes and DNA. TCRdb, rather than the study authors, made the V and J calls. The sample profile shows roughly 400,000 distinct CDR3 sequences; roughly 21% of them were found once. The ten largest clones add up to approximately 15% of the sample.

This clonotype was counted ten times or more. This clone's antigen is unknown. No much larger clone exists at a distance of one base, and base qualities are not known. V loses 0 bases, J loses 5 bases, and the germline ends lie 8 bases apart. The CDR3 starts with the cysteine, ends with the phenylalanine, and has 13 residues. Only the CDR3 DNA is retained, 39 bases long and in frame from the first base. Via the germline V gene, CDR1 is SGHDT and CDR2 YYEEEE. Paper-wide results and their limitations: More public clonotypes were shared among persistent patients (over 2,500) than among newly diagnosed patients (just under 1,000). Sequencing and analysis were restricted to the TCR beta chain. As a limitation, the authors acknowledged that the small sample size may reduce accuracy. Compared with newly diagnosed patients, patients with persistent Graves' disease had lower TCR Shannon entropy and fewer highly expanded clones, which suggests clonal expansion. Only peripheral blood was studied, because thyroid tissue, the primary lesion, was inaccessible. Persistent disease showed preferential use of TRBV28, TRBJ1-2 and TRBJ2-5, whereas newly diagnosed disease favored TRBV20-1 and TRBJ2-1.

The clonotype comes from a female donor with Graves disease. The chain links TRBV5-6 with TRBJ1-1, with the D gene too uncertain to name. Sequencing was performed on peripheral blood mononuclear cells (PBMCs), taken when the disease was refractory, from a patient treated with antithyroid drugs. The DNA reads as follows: TGTGCCAGCAGCTTGGTAGGGAGTACTGAAGCTTTCTTT. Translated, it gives CASSLVGSTEAFF.